What follows are 3 T cell receptor beta chains derived from one specimen sequenced in a study of T cells in Graves' hyperthyroidism and ophthalmopathy. Amplification targeted TCR beta CDR3 regions from RNA transcripts. HTBI primers drove first-round RT-PCR of the TCR CDR3. MiXCR was run by TCRdb on the multiplex PCR reads, yielding one entry per CDR3 protein. The data hold fewer than 200,000 distinct CDR3 sequences, with 8% to 9.5% observed a single time. The specimen sequenced was blood. Source of these receptors: a woman aged 18-29 years with Graves' hyperthyroidism that later progressed to Graves' ophthalmopathy.

This clonotype has ten or more counts. The chain links TRBV6-1 to TRBJ1-5; tentatively, D is TRBD1 (6 bases). Trimming removed 0 bases at V and 5 bases at J, with 14 bases between. Germline V gene lookup returns CDR1 MNHNS and CDR2 SASEGT. This CDR3 is 16 amino acids long. The CDR3 sequence is CASSEARWDNDQPQHF. DNA of the CDR3: TGTGCCAGCAGTGAAGCGCGGTGGGACAATGATCAGCCCCAGCATTTT.

In this sample, this clonotype turned up a few times. Possible read error: a much larger clone is one base away. The J gene is TRBJ2-3, the V gene TRBV2, with TRBD2 matching over 9 bases. CDR3 length equals 17 residues. Germline trimming cut 1 base from V and 3 bases from J; bases unmatched to any gene: 8. From germline, CDR1 is SNHLY and CDR2 FYNNEI. The CDR3 sequence: CASSEVGTSHQTDTQYF. CDR3 bases: TGTGCCAGCAGTGAAGTCGGGACTAGCCACCAAACAGATACGCAGTATTTT.

This CDR3 is CASSQLWTGGGVDTQYF. The CDR3, as DNA: TGCGCCAGCAGCCAGCTTTGGACAGGGGGCGGGGTGGATACGCAGTATTTT. This chain joins TRBV4-1 and TRBJ2-3; 11 bases are a match to TRBD1. Germline V CDR1 and CDR2: MGHRA, YSYEKL. The CDR3 covers 17 residues. Losses at the gene ends were 3 bases for V and 6 bases for J; bases not matched to a gene: 11.